The 17 T cell receptor beta chains listed next were all sequenced from one sample in a study of cytomegalovirus exposure and HLA in healthy donors. The primer mix had 60 Vbeta and 13 Jbeta primers. Repertoires were generated with immunoSEQ multiplex PCR, while TCRdb's copy carries only in-frame clones and drops some. The repertoire consists of roughly 150,000 clones, with roughly 70% occurring once and the leading ten covering 8.5% to 12%. Sequenced input: PBMCs. Receptors were obtained from a man between 25 and 39 years old in good health and CMV-seropositive.

The sample holds a few counts of this clone. The chain links TRBV4-1 to TRBJ2-3; tentative D call: TRBD1 (6 bases). This CDR3 has 16 residues. The V end was cut by 2 bases, the J end by 3 bases, with 15 bases between. Germline V gene sequence: CDR1 MGHRA, CDR2 YSYEKL. The CDR3 spells CASSQYGGGGTDTQYF. The DNA of the CDR3 is TGCGCCAGCAGCCAATATGGGGGCGGTGGTACAGATACGCAGTATTTT.

The chain has TRBV2 and TRBJ2-2; D may be TRBD2 (5 bases). The CDR3 extends over 15 amino acids. The germline V and J ends were trimmed by 8 bases and 0 bases, with 13 bases remaining between them. CDR1 and CDR2 from the germline V gene are SNHLY and FYNNEI. CDR3 sequence reads: CASESDFANTGELFF. CDR3 sequence (DNA): TGTGCCAGCGAGTCGGACTTCGCGAACACCGGGGAGCTGTTTTTT.

The CDR3 sequence: CASSLGTDVRYYEQYF. The CDR3 DNA follows: TGCGCCAGCAGCTTGGGCACAGATGTTAGGTACTACGAGCAGTACTTC. V gene TRBV5-1 combines with J gene TRBJ2-7; D ambiguous. Trimming shortened V by 0 bases and J by 3 bases, and 16 bases separated the two germline ends. Germline V CDR1 and CDR2: SGHRS, YFSETQ. CDR3 length: 16 residues. The complete variable domain, with remaining parts taken from reference TRBV5-1 and TRBJ2-7, reads KAGVTQTPRYLIKTRGQQVTLSCSPISGHRSVSWYQQTPGQGLQFLFEYFSETQRNKGNFPGRFSGRQFSNSRSEMNVSTLELGDSALYLCASSLGTDVRYYEQYFGPGTRLTVT.

The CDR3 protein is CASSRQGANEKLFF. In nucleotides, the CDR3 is TGTGCCAGCAGCCGACAGGGGGCAAATGAAAAACTGTTTTTT. This chain uses TRBV9 with TRBJ1-4; 10 bases line up with TRBD1. The CDR3 runs to 14 residues. Per the germline V gene, CDR1 is SGDLS and CDR2 is YYNGEE. V lost 4 bases and J lost 5; bases outside the gene matches: 2.

The chain employs TRBV4-1 and TRBJ1-1, with D hard to call. V dropped 8 bases and J dropped 0 bases, with 10 bases sitting between them. Per germline, CDR1 MGHRA and CDR2 YSYEKL. This CDR3 has 13 residues. The CDR3 bases are TGCGCCAGCGGCTCTACTATGAACACTGAAGCTTTCTTT. Its translation is CASGSTMNTEAFF.

This clone was seen only a few times. The rearrangement uses TRBV18 and TRBJ2-6, with D possibly matching TRBD1 (6 bases). Between the trimmed V and J ends, which lost 4 bases and 1 base, there was a span of 8 bases. This CDR3 region has 15 residues. The V gene's germline CDR1 is KGHSH and CDR2 LQKENI. The DNA of the CDR3 is TGTGCCAGCTCACTAGACAGGTCTGGGGCCAACGTCCTGACTTTC. Amino acid sequence: CASSLDRSGANVLTF.

V usage is TRBV28 and J usage is TRBJ2-4; TRBD1 might be the D (5 bases). CDR1 and CDR2 (germline): MDHEN, SYDVKM. The V and J ends lost 7 bases and 0 bases respectively, with 7 bases between them. The CDR3 length is 13 residues. The CDR3 DNA reads TGTGCCAGCACGACAGAAGCCAAAAACATTCAGTACTTC. Its protein product is CASTTEAKNIQYF.

The rearrangement uses TRBV18 and TRBJ1-1; no reliable D call. CDR3 length equals 13 residues. The germline gives CDR1 KGHSH, CDR2 LQKENI. Deletions cut 5 bases from V and 5 bases from J, with 12 bases between. This CDR3 is CASSSEERTEAFF. Here the CDR3 DNA reads TGTGCCAGCTCATCCGAAGAGCGGACTGAAGCTTTCTTT.

The CDR3 DNA follows: TGTGCCAGCAGCCCGACAGGGGACTATGGCTACACCTTC. Amino acids: CASSPTGDYGYTF. The chain joins TRBV9 to TRBJ1-2, with 8 nucleotides matching TRBD1. Germline V gene data show CDR1 as SGDLS and CDR2 as YYNGEE. The CDR3 consists of 13 residues. Losses at the gene ends were 4 bases for V and 3 bases for J; bases not matched to a gene: 2.

The chain employs TRBV2 and TRBJ2-2; maybe TRBD2 (5 bases). Germline V lookup: CDR1 SNHLY, CDR2 FYNNEI. This CDR3 comprises 14 residues. V lost 3 bases, J lost 6 bases, and 11 bases lay in between. The CDR3 reads CASSERVGPGELFF. The CDR3 DNA sequence: TGTGCCAGCAGTGAGAGGGTCGGTCCCGGGGAGCTGTTTTTT.

This clone was found a few times. This sequence joins TRBV4-2 and TRBJ2-1, with 7 bases lining up with TRBD2. The CDR3 extends over 17 amino acids. Germline CDR1 LGHNA, CDR2 YNFKEQ. With V trimmed by 1 base and J by 7 bases, 13 bases remained unmatched. CDR3 region: CASSQVAMTGGSNEQFF. In DNA form, the CDR3 reads TGTGCCAGCAGCCAAGTTGCGATGACGGGAGGATCGAATGAGCAGTTCTTC.

The V gene is TRBV28, the J gene TRBJ2-7; 7 nucleotides align to TRBD2. The CDR3 totals 14 residues. V lost 3 bases, J lost 3 bases, and 5 bases stayed unmatched. From germline, CDR1 is MDHEN and CDR2 SYDVKM. DNA for the CDR3: TGTGCCAGCAGTTTCGGCCTAGCGGACTACGAGCAGTACTTC. Protein sequence: CASSFGLADYEQYF. Based on the CDR3 plus reference TRBV28 and TRBJ2-7, the full variable domain is DVKVTQSSRYLVKRTGEKVFLECVQDMDHENMFWYRQDPGLGLRLIYFSYDVKMKEKGDIPEGYSVSREKKERFSLILESASTNQTSMYLCASSFGLADYEQYFGPGTRLTVT.

This chain connects TRBV7-2 to TRBJ1-5, with a tentative D call TRBD1 (5 bases). V gave up 5 bases and J gave up 9 bases, with 20 bases separating them. This CDR3 is built from 15 residues. CDR1 and CDR2 from the germline V gene are SGHTA and FQGNSA. CDR3 in amino acids: CASSPDSSGLRPQHF. DNA for the CDR3: TGTGCCAGCAGCCCAGACAGTAGCGGATTGCGGCCCCAGCATTTT.

This clone has just a few counts. The chain uses TRBV5-1 and TRBJ1-5; TRBD1 matches at 7 bases. This CDR3 has 15 residues. The trim removed 0 bases at V and 0 bases at J, leaving 0 bases unmatched. From germline, CDR1 is SGHRS and CDR2 YFSETQ. The CDR3 DNA follows: TGCGCCAGCAGCTTGGGGGACAGTAGCAATCAGCCCCAGCATTTT. This gives the protein CASSLGDSSNQPQHF.

V and J are TRBV2 and TRBJ2-5, with D tentatively TRBD1 (5 bases). TRBJ2-7 explains the end of the DNA better; the J call may be wrong. Germline V CDR1 and CDR2: SNHLY, FYNNEI. This CDR3 is 13 amino acids long. The CDR3 DNA follows: TGTGCCAGCAGTGAACGGACACCCCACGAGCAGTACTTC. Protein product: CASSERTPHEQYF.

The V call is TRBV28, the J call TRBJ2-3; 11 positions agree with TRBD2. The CDR3 has 16 amino acids. Unmatched junction bases numbered 7, after V lost 6 bases and J lost 2 bases. Germline CDR1 and CDR2: MDHEN and SYDVKM. DNA for the CDR3: TGTGCCAGCAGCTTCGGGACTAGCGGCTTCACAGATACGCAGTATTTT. Translation gives CASSFGTSGFTDTQYF. The full variable domain, completed using reference TRBV28 and TRBJ2-3, is DVKVTQSSRYLVKRTGEKVFLECVQDMDHENMFWYRQDPGLGLRLIYFSYDVKMKEKGDIPEGYSVSREKKERFSLILESASTNQTSMYLCASSFGTSGFTDTQYFGPGTRLTVL.

This chain links TRBV19 with TRBJ2-2; D may be TRBD1 (5 bases). The CDR3 covers 13 residues. V gave up 3 bases and J gave up 6 bases, with 8 bases separating them. The germline gives CDR1 LNHDA, CDR2 SQIVND (reference sequence). The CDR3 DNA reads TGTGCCAGTAGTATGCAGGGTTCCGGGGAGCTGTTTTTT. Protein: CASSMQGSGELFF.